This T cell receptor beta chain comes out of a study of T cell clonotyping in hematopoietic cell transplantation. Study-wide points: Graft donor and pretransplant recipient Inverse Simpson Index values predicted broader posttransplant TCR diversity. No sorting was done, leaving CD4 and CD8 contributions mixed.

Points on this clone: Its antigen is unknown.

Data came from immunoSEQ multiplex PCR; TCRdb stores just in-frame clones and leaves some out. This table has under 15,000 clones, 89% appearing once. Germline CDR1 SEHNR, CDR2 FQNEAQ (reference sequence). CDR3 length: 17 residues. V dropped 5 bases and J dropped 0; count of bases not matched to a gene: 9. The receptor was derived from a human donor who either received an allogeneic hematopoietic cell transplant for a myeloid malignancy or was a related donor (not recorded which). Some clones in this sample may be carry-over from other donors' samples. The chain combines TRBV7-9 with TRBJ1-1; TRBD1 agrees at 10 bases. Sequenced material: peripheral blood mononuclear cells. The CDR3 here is CASSATDRGIMNTEAFF. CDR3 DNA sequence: TGTGCCAGCAGCGCGACGGACAGGGGGATCATGAACACTGAAGCTTTCTTT.